This T cell receptor beta chain was identified during a study of identifying expanded T cells in peripheral blood. Whole-study findings and limits: Approximately two-week clone count variance significantly increased as total template count grew. Approximately 1.1 clones differed between technical replicates, versus around 15 and 19 over time.

The data were produced by immunoSEQ multiplex PCR, yet TCRdb's version contains in-frame clones alone and is incomplete. The repertoire holds tens of thousands of clones, approximately 91% seen once, with around 6% in the top ten. Losses at the gene ends were 10 bases for V and 7 bases for J; bases not matched to a gene: 12. Germline lookup yields CDR1 SNHLY and CDR2 FYNNEI. The CDR3 covers 13 residues. Comments on this clone: Its target is not known.

Healthy donors had no documented immune events, such as infections, while sampled. The receptor comes from a person between 18 and 75 years old in good health. V is TRBV2 and J is TRBJ1-2; 7 nucleotides align to TRBD1. The sequencing input was blood. CDR3 region: CATEPDRARGYTF. The DNA for the CDR3 is TGTGCCACCGAACCAGACAGGGCACGTGGCTACACCTTC.